The present entry profiles one T cell receptor (beta chain) with its context. The antigen remains undetermined. V shed 4 bases and J shed 3 bases, with 7 bases lying between them. This CDR3 has 12 residues. CDR1 SQVTM and CDR2 ANQGSEA come from the germline V gene. The sample is drawn from a study of circulating and synovial CD4+ cells in juvenile arthritis. Using immunoSEQ multiplex PCR, the repertoire was profiled, and TCRdb retains in-frame clones only, with some absent. This table holds under 40,000 clones, 90% to 95% found once. Overall study findings and caveats: CPL and bulk CD4 samples differed at least tenfold in T cell genomes. Diversity here was lower than in bulk blood CD4 cells. Overlap with synovium rose as more T cells were sequenced. The pathogenic-like versus bulk T cell difference escaped Vbeta family analysis.

The J gene is TRBJ2-4, the V gene TRBV29-1; the D gene is possibly TRBD1 (5 bases). Input material: CD4+ T cells from blood. The sequence was collected from a human donor with juvenile idiopathic arthritis. The CDR3 bases are TGCAGCGTTGGGACACTCAAAAACATTCAGTACTTC. Protein: CSVGTLKNIQYF.